This TCR beta chain was captured by sequencing in a study of human T cells and chemical hapten exposure. Study context: Largely, small differences in pooled library volume made per-sample TCR yields vary.

After removal of 4 bases from V and 6 bases from J, the junction contained 5 bases not matched to a gene. Germline V gives CDR1 KGHSY, CDR2 FQNENV. The CDR3 totals 13 residues. This sample's time point: patch test 3, about 24 weeks after DPC sensitization. Treatment noted: therapeutic diphenylcyclopropenone sensitization with weekly scalp DPC. TCRdb re-called the RACE reads through MiXCR, storing one row per CDR3 protein. The table lists about 160,000 distinct CDR3 sequences, 25% to 30% of them singletons, with about 2% in the top ten. This clonotype was seen a handful of times. The chain links TRBV16 to TRBJ1-2; 7 positions match TRBD1. This receptor was identified in a woman aged 18-29 years with alopecia areata. Some clones in this sample may be carry-over from other donors' samples. Sample: whole blood, taken in connection with sensitization to the hapten diphenylcyclopropenone (DPC). The CDR3 region is CASSPTGLDGYTF. In DNA, the CDR3 is TGTGCCAGCAGCCCGACAGGGCTGGATGGCTACACCTTC.